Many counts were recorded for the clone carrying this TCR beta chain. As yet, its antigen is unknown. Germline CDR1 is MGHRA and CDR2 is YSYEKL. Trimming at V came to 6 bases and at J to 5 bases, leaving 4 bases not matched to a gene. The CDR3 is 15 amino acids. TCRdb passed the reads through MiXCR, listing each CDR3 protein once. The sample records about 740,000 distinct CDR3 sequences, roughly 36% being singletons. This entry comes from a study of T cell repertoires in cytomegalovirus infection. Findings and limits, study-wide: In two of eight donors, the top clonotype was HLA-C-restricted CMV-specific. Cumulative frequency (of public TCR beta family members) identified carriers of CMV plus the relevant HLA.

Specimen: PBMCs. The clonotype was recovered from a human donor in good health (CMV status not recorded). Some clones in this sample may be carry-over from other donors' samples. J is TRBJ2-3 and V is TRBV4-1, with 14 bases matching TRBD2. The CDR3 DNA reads TGCGCCAGCAGTGGGACTAGCGGGAGTGGAGATACGCAGTATTTT. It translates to CASSGTSGSGDTQYF.